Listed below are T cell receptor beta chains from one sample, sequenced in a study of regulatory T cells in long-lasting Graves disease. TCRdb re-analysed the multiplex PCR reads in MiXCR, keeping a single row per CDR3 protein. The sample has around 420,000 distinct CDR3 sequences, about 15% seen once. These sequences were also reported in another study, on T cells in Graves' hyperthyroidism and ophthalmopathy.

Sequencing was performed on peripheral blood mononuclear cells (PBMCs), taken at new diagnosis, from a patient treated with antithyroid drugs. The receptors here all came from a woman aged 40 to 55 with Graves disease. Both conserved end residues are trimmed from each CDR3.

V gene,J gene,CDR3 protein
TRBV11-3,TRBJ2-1,ASSFRTGARINEQF
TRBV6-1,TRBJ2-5,ASRDGGPQETQY
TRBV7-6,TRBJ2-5,ASSLGGLAGGETQY
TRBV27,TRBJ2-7,ASGKWDRLYEQY
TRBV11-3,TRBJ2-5,ASSLPYTRQETQY
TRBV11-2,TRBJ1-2,ASSFVGTGGDGYT
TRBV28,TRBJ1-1,ASSEARDRAQNTEAF
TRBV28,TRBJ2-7,AAGGSYEQY
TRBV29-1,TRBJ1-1,SVHSGNTEAF
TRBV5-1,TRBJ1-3,ASSLISASGNTIY
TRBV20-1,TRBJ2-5,SAPPPRLAGQETQY
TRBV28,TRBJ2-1,ASTRDSNNEQF
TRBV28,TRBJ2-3,ASSSSRGQDLGTQY
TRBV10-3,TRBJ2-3,ATRTSGSPSTDTQY
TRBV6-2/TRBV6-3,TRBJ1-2,AGSYGQGAWFGYGYT
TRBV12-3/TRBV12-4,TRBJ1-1,ASTLGQGWGTEAF
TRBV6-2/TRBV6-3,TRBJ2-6,ASSYQGQGLLSGANVLT
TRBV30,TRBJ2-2,AWSVRVAGELF
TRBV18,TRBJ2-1,ASSPYLGHGTSGINEQF
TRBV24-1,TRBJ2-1,ATSKGQSYNEQF
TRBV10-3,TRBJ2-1,AISVQIHNEQF
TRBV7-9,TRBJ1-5,ASSPDSGNQPQH
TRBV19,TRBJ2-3,ASSRTGTASTDTQY
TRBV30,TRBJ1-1,AWSVFGGTEAF
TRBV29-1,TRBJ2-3,SVGHPGGTSTDTQY
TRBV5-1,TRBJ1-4,ASRPTSVGEKLF
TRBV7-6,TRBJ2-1,ASSLGQGGYEQF
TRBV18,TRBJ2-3,ASSPLGTGFTDTQY
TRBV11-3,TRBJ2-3,ATALAASTDTQY
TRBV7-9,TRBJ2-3,ASSLAGQGVGDTQY
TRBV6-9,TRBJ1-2,ASSYGPST
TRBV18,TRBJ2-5,ASSPFNQETQY
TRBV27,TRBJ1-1,ASSRGFGTEAF
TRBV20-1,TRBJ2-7,SARDSEGSAVYEQY
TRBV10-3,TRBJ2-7,AISVKREDEQY
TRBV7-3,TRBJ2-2,ASSFDSTGELF
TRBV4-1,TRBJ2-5,ASSQEIQGAIPQETQY
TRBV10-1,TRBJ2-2,ASSESTRGTGELF
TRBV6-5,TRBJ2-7,ASSYGQGGYEQY
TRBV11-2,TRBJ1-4,ASSLPWKGEKLF
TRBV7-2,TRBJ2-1,ASSFQGDRYDEQF
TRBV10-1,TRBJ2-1,ASRRVIGRSSYNEQF
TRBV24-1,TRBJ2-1,ATSDLPGTLRNNEQF
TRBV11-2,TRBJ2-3,ASSKQGTSGSMRTDMQY
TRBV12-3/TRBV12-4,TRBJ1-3,ASSLGQGSGNTIY
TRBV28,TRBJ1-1,ASSRDAMSEAF
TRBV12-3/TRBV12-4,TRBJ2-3,ASSLAIAGDMRADTQY
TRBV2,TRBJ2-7,ASSENTGGAEQY
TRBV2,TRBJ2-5,ASSFNRIETQY
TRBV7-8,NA,ASSSGSGMGEQF
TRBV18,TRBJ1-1,ASSEDDGANTEAF
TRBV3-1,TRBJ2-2,ASSQMVGTGELF
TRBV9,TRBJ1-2,ASSVAVTGGDNYGYT
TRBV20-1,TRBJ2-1,SGVLAGGNEQF
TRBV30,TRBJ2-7,AWSILASYEQY
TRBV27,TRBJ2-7,ASSPSARNEQY
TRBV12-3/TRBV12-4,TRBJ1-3,ASSPTGRGGNTIY
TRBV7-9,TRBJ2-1,ASSFSMGTSGNYEQF